The rows below give T cell receptor beta chains drawn from one sample of a study of CD8+CD57+ T cells in acquired aplastic anemia. TCRdb called the reads again in MiXCR, with one record for every CDR3 protein. The data contain 160,000 or so distinct CDR3 sequences, around 43% of them singletons. Sequencing was performed on sorted CD4+, CD8+, or CD8+CD57+ T cells (not recorded which) from PBMCs. The receptors here all came from a human donor with aplastic anemia. CDR3s include the opening cysteine and the closing phenylalanine or tryptophan. The order of the fields is V gene, J gene, CDR3 protein.

>TRBV7-9|TRBJ2-3
CASSSEVSTQYF
>TRBV25-1|TRBJ1-4
CASSAIGGNEKLFF
>TRBV20-1|TRBJ2-1
CSAVPGLAGGEQFF
>TRBV19|TRBJ2-1
CASRPRAGGNNEQFF
>TRBV7-9|TRBJ1-2
CASSPTGLYGYTF
>TRBV2|TRBJ2-6
CASSEMGSGANVLTF
>TRBV19|TRBJ2-2
CATSGRGGHTGELFF
>TRBV29-1|TRBJ2-2
CSVARDRGNAGELFF
>TRBV15|TRBJ2-7
CATSRDPQGYEQYF
>TRBV7-2|TRBJ1-1
CASSFGGFEAFF
>TRBV5-1|TRBJ2-3
CASSSGGGSDTQYF
>TRBV20-1|TRBJ1-1
CSAAIRTDFKLKAFF
>TRBV29-1|TRBJ2-5
CSVEYWTGTGGGTQYF
>TRBV6-1|TRBJ2-7
CASSEGPGSYEQYF
>TRBV6-1|TRBJ1-6
CASSSGQGLIDF
>TRBV3-1|TRBJ2-3
CASSPTGVQADTQYF
>TRBV7-2|TRBJ1-5
CASHNPNQPQHF
>TRBV7-9|TRBJ2-3
CASSNTVVSGKADTQYF
>TRBV7-9|TRBJ1-1
CASSLRSEAFF
>TRBV7-8|TRBJ1-1
CASSQGTGREAFF
>TRBV18|TRBJ1-1
CASSPHGGGTEAFF
>TRBV19|TRBJ1-6
CASSTTGGNSPLHF
>TRBV11-2|TRBJ2-1
CASSLVLGLAGSYNEQFF
>TRBV15|TRBJ1-2
CATSRIDSANYGYTF
>TRBV24-1|TRBJ2-1
CATSGTPTSGRSDEQFF
>TRBV7-2|TRBJ2-7
CASSFLARGVEYF
>TRBV29-1|TRBJ2-7
CSVEEEGDYEQYF
>TRBV7-2|TRBJ1-2
CASSYNREYGYTF
>TRBV10-3|TRBJ1-6
CASSLGGALYNSPLHF
>TRBV7-8|TRBJ2-3
CASSFRTSGDTQYF
>TRBV9|TRBJ1-3
CASSVAPVSGNTIYF
>TRBV10-3|TRBJ1-2
CASGPSGGNYGYTF
>TRBV15|TRBJ2-7
CATSRFLAGTVEQYF
>TRBV19|.
CASSIRGLFYEQFF
>TRBV19|TRBJ1-1
CASLERVNEAFF
>TRBV7-2|TRBJ2-3
CASSLVGAITDTQYF
>TRBV6-1|TRBJ1-3
CASDPISGTNSGNTIYF
>TRBV20-1|TRBJ1-4
CSARDYLGPTNEKLFF
>TRBV9|TRBJ2-7
CASSADGQGAFYEQYF
>TRBV5-1|TRBJ1-1
CASSSGGAYNTEAFF
>TRBV9|TRBJ1-3
CASSTTDRNSGNTIYF
>TRBV20-1|TRBJ1-2
CSARTGGYGYTF
>TRBV5-6|TRBJ1-6
CASSLKPGLNSPLHF
>TRBV10-3|TRBJ2-1
CAISESEVQFF
>TRBV15|TRBJ2-7
CATSSSRDTPSYEQYF
>TRBV11-2|TRBJ2-7
CASSEAGANYEQYF
>TRBV7-9|TRBJ2-7
CASSFGSSYEQYF
>TRBV7-6|TRBJ2-1
CASSLWGSPNNEQFF
>TRBV7-2|TRBJ2-7
CASSLPGLAGGASEQYF
>TRBV6-5|TRBJ2-2
CASSYEVTGELFF
>TRBV9|TRBJ2-5
CASSASGGAQETQYF